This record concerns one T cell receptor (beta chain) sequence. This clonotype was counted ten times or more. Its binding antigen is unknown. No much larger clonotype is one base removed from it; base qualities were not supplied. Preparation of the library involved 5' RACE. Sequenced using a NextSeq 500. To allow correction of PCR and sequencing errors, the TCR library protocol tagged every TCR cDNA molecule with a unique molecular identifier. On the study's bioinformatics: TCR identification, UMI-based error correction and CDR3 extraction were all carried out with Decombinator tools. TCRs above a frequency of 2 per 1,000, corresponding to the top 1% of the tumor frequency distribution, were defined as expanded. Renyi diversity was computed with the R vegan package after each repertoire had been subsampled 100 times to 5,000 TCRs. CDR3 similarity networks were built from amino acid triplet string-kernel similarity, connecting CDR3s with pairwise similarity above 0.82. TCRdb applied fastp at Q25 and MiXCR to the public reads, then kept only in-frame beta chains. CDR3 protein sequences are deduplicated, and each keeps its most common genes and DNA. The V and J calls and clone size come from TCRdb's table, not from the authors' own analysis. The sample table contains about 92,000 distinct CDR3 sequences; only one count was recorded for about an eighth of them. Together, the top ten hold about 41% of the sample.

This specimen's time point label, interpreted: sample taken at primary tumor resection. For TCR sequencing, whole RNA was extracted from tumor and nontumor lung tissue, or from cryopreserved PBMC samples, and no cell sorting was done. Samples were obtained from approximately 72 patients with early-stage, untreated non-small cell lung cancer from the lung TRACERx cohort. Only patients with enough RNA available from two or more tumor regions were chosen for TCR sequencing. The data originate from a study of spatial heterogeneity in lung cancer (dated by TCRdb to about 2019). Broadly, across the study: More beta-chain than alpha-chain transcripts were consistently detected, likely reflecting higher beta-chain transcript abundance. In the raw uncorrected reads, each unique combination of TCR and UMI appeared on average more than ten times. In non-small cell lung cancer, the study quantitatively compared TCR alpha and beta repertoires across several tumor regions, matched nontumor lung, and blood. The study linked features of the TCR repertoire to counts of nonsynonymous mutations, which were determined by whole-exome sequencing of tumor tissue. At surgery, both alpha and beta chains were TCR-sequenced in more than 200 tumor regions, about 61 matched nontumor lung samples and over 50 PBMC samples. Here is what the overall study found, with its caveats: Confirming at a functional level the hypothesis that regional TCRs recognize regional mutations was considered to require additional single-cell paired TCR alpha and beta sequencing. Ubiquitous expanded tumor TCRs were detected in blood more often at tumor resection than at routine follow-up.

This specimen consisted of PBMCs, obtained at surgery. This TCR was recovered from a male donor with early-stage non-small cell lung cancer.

The CDR3 protein is CALRTDSYNEQFF. In nucleotide form, the sequence is TGTGCCCTCAGAACAGATTCCTACAATGAGCAGTTCTTC. The rearranged segments are TRBV11-2 and TRBJ2-1; the D gene is not confidently resolved. Inclusive of the bounding cysteine and phenylalanine, the CDR3 is 13 residues long. CDR3 DNA is the only sequence kept; it has 39 bases, read in frame from the first base. Via the germline V gene, CDR1 is SGHAT and CDR2 FQNNGV. The junction shows trimming of 11 bases on V and 1 base on J, plus 12 bases between the germline ends. With the rest looked up from the reference TRBV11-2 and TRBJ2-1 genes rather than sequenced, the full variable domain is EAGVAQSPRYKIIEKRQSVAFWCNPISGHATLYWYQQILGQGPKLLIQFQNNGVVDDSQLPKDRFSAERLKGVDSTLKIQPAKLEDSAVYLCALRTDSYNEQFFGPGTRLTVL.